This T cell receptor (beta chain) was recovered during a study of T cells in Graves' hyperthyroidism and ophthalmopathy (dated by TCRdb to between 2017 and 2020). In the study overall: Peripheral blood was sampled at the time of initial diagnosis, prior to any treatment. After blood sampling, hyperthyroidism patients were treated with methimazole at a starting dose of 30 mg daily, and ophthalmopathy patients were treated with high-dose intravenous methylprednisolone. TCR Vbeta CDR3 sequencing of approximately 140 peripheral blood samples (43 ophthalmopathy, 75 to 80 hyperthyroidism and around 17 progressor patients) is reported in the paper. The 100 or so discovery patients were divided at random into training and test sets in a 7:3 ratio. In addition, the study compared T-cell repertoires in thyroid tissue and in blood from about six Graves' hyperthyroidism patients. An independent validation cohort of around 19 hyperthyroidism patients and more than 15 patients who later progressed to ophthalmopathy tested prospective prediction of ophthalmopathy. A discovery cohort of about a hundred patients, fewer than 50 with Graves' ophthalmopathy and under 60 with stable Graves' hyperthyroidism, was used to find distinguishing TCR V-J signatures. What the work shows at the level of the full study, not this receptor alone: Sample size was not statistically predetermined, and investigators were not blinded to group allocation. Most expanded thyroid clonotypes (frequency above 0.001) were also found in blood, which suggests that blood repertoires may mirror thyroid immune responses. A 13 V-J signature model separated ophthalmopathy from stable hyperthyroidism, with 87.88% sensitivity and roughly 81% specificity in cross-validation and 80%/75% in testing. In validation, the model predicted progression to ophthalmopathy a median of 6.5 months before onset, with 65% to 71% sensitivity and 72.22% specificity.

This clonotype was seen at least ten times. Its antigen is currently not known. No much larger clonotype is one base removed from it; base qualities were not supplied. In the ophthalmopathy patients, disease was moderately to severely active, with a Clinical Activity Score of 3 or more, a NOSPECS grade of 4 or more, and a duration of less than 3 months. Patients with uncontrolled infections, other autoimmune diseases, pregnancy or lactation were excluded. Diagnoses were based on clinical symptoms, serum thyroxine and TRAb, thyroid ultrasound and orbital computed tomography. Ficoll-Paque density gradient centrifugation was used to isolate PBMCs from around 9.1 ml of fresh peripheral blood. Total RNA was extracted with Trizol reagent, and quality was checked on an Agilent 2100 Bioanalyzer. The junction shows trimming of 6 bases on V and 4 bases on J, and the gene matches do not reach 7 bases of it. The CDR3 numbers 15 residues from cysteine through phenylalanine. The kept DNA is CDR3 alone, 45 bases in frame from the first base. CDR1 and CDR2 are drawn from the germline V gene (reference sequence): SEHNR, FQNEAQ.

Amplification of TCR beta CDR3 regions was carried out from RNA transcripts. For the first round of RT-PCR on the TCR CDR3, the HTBI primer set was used together with the Qiagen OneStep RT-PCR kit. The libraries were constructed in a second round of multiplex PCR and then size-selected and purified. Paired-end sequencing of the libraries was performed with 100 bp reads on an Illumina HiSeq2000. Per the source publication's procedure: Raw data were processed with SOAPnuke, discarding reads with adapters, uncalled bases, mean Phred below 15, or no exact constant-primer or identifier match. COPE v1.2.5 was used to merge the high-quality paired reads, and each unique nucleotide sequence was defined as a clonotype. Clonotypes were aligned to IMGT TRBV, TRBD and TRBJ reference segments using MiTCR v1.1. Only V-J combinations with frequency above 0.0001, covering about 99% of repertoires, were analysed. A TCS score was defined as the ratio of F50 (clonal expansion) to E x V (chaos), with BLOSUM62-based TCRdist applied between CDR3 peptides within each V-J. Welch's t-statistics and random forest reduced fewer than 600 V-J features to roughly 13, which were used in a naive Bayes classifier (R e1071). TCRdb itself trimmed the public reads at Q25 with fastp, ran MiXCR and retained productive beta chains. Rows with one shared CDR3 protein collapse into an entry with the most common genes and DNA. V and J calls and clone size were set by TCRdb, not the authors. This sample is represented by around 300,000 distinct CDR3 sequences; around a fifth of them were singletons. The top ten hold 35% to 40% of the sample.

The sequenced material came from blood. This clonotype was obtained from a man aged 50 to 60 with Graves' ophthalmopathy. This chain is built from TRBV7-9 and TRBJ2-2, with 8 bases aligning to TRBD1. The sequence in DNA is TGTGCCAGCAGTCCCGGACAGGGCCCCACCGGGGAGCTGTTTTTT. Translated, it gives CASSPGQGPTGELFF.